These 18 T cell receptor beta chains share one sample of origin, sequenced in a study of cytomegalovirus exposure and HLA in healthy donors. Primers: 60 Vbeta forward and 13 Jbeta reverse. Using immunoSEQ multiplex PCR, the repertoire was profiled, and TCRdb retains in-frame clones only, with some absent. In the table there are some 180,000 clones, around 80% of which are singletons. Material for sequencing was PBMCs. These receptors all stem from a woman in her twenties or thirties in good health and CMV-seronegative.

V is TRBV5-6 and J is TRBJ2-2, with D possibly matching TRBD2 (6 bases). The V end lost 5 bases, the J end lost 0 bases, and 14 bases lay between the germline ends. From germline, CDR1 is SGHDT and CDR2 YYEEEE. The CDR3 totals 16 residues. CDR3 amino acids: CASSLGGDPNTGELFF. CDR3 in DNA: TGTGCCAGCAGTCTCGGCGGGGATCCGAACACCGGGGAGCTGTTTTTT.

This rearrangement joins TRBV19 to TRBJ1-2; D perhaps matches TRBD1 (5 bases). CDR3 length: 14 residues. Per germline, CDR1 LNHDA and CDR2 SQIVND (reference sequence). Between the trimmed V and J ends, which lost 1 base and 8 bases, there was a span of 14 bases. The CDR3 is CASSIVAGMYGYTF. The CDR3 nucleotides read TGTGCCAGTAGTATAGTTGCAGGGATGTACGGCTACACCTTC.

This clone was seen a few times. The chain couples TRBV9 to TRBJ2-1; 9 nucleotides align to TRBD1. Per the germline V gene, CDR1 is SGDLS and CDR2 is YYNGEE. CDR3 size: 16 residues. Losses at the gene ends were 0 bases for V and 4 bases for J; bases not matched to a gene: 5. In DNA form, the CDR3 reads TGTGCCAGCAGCGTAGCCCGTGGACAGGGGTACAATGAGCAGTTCTTC. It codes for CASSVARGQGYNEQFF.

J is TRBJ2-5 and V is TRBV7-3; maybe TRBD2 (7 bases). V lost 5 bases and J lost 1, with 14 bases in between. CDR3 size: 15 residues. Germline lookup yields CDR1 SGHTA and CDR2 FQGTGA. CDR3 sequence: CASSPRGGLQETQYF. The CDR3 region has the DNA TGTGCCAGCAGCCCGAGGGGGGGCCTCCAAGAGACCCAGTACTTC. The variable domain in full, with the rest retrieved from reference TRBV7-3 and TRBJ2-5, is GAGVSQTPSNKVTEKGKYVELRCDPISGHTALYWYRQSLGQGPEFLIYFQGTGAADDSGLPNDRFFAVRPEGSVSTLKIQRTERGDSAVYLCASSPRGGLQETQYFGPGTRLLVL.

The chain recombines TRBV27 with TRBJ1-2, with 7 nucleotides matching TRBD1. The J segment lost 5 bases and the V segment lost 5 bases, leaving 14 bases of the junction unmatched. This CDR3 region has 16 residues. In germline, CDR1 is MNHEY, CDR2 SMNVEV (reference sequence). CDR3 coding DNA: TGTGCCAGCAGTCGGGCAGGGGACAGCACGGTGTATGGCTACACCTTC. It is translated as CASSRAGDSTVYGYTF.

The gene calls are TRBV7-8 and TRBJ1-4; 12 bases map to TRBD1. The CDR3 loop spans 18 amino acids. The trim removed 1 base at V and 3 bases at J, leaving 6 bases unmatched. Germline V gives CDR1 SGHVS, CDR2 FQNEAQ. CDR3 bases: TGTGCCAGCAGCTTAGTGGGGGGGACAGGGGGCTCTAATGAAAAACTGTTTTTT. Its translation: CASSLVGGTGGSNEKLFF.

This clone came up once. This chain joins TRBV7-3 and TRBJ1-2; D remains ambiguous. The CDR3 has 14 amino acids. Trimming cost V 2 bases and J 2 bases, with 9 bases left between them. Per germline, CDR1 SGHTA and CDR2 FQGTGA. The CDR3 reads CASSLEPSNYGYTF. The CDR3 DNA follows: TGTGCCAGCAGCTTAGAACCGAGCAACTATGGCTACACCTTC. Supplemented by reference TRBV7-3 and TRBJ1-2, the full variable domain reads GAGVSQTPSNKVTEKGKYVELRCDPISGHTALYWYRQSLGQGPEFLIYFQGTGAADDSGLPNDRFFAVRPEGSVSTLKIQRTERGDSAVYLCASSLEPSNYGYTFGSGTRLTVV.

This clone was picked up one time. The CDR3 DNA follows: TGTGCCAGCACCCGGTTTGGAAGGGGGTACCAAGAGACCCAGTACTTC. Amino acid sequence: CASTRFGRGYQETQYF. The chain is built from TRBV18 and TRBJ2-5; weak D call: TRBD1 (6 bases). Germline lookup yields CDR1 KGHSH and CDR2 LQKENI. The CDR3 consists of 16 residues. V shed 8 bases and J shed 0 bases, with 19 bases lying between them.

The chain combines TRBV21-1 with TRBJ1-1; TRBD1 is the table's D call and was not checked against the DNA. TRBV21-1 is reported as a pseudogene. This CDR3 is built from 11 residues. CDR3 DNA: TGTGCCAGCAGCAGACACCGAGAAGCTTTCTTT. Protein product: CASSRHREAFF.

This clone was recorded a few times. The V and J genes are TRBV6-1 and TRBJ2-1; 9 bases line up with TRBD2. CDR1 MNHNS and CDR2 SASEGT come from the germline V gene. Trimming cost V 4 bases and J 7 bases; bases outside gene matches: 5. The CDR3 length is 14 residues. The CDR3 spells CASSVAGGPNEQFF. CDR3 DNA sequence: TGTGCCAGCAGTGTGGCGGGGGGGCCGAATGAGCAGTTCTTC.

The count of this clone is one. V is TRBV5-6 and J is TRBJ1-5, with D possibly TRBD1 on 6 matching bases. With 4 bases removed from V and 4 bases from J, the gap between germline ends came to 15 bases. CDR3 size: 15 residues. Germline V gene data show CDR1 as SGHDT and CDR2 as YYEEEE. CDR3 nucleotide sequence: TGTGCCAGCAGCCGTCCCGGGACAATTAATCAGCCCCAGCATTTT. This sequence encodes CASSRPGTINQPQHF.

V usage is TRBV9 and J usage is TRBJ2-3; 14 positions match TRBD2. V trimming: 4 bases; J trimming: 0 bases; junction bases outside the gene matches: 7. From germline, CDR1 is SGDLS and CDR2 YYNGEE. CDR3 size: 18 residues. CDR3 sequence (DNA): TGTGCCAGCAGCCAGACTAGCGGGGGGGCCCCTAGCACAGATACGCAGTATTTT. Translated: CASSQTSGGAPSTDTQYF.

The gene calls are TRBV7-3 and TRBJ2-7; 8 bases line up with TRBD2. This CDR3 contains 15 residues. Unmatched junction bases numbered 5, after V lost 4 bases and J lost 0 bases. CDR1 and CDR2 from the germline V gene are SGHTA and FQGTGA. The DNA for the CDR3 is TGTGCCAGCAGCTACACTAGCGGCGACTCCTACGAGCAGTACTTC. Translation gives CASSYTSGDSYEQYF.

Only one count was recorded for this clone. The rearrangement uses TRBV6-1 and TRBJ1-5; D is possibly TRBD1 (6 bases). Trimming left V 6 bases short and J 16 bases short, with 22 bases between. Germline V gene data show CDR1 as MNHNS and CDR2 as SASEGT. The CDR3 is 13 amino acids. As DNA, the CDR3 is TGTGCCAGCAGGAGTAGCCGAAGAGAGGGGGAACATTTT. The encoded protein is CASRSSRREGEHF.

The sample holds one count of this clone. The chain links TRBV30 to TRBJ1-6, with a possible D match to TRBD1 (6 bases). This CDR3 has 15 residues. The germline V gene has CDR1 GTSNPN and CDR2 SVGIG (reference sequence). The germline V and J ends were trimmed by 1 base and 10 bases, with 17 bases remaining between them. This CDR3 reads CAWSARGGAGSPLHF. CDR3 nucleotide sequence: TGTGCCTGGAGTGCCCGGGGGGGGGCAGGGTCACCCCTCCACTTT.

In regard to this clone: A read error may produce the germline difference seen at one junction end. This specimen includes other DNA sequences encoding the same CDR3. CDR3 amino acids: CASSEFGNSPLHF. The CDR3 DNA follows: TGTGCCAGCAGCGAATTCGGGAATTCACCCCTCCACTTT. This chain links TRBV25-1 with TRBJ1-6; D is uncertain. In germline, CDR1 is MGHDK, CDR2 SYGVNS. The CDR3 extends over 13 amino acids.

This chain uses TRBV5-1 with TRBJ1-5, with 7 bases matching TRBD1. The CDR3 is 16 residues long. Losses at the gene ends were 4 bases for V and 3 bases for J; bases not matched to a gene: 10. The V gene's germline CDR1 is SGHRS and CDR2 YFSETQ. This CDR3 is CASSPGAGGINQPQHF. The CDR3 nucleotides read TGCGCCAGCAGCCCCGGGGCAGGGGGTATCAATCAGCCCCAGCATTTT.

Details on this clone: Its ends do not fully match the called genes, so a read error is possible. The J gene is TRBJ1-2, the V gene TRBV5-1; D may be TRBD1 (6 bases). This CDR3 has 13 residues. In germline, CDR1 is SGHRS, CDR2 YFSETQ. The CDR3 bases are TGCGCCAGCAGCCTGGACAGCAGTTATGTCTACACCTTC. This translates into CASSLDSSYVYTF.